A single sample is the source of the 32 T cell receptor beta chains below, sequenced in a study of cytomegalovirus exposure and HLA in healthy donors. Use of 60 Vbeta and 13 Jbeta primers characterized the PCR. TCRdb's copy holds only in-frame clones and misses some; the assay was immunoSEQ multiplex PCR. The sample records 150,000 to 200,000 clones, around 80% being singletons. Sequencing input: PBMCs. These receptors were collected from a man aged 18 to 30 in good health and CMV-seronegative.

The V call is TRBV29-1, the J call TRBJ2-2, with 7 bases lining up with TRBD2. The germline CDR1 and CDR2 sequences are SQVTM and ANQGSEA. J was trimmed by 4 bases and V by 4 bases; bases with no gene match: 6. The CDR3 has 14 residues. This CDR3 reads CSVAVLAATGELFF. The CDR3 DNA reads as TGCAGCGTTGCGGTTCTAGCGGCCACCGGGGAGCTGTTTTTT.

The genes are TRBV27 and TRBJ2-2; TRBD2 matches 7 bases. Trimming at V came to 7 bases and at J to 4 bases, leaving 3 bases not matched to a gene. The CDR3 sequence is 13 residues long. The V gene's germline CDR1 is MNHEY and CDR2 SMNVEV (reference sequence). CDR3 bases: TGTGCCAGCACCCCGGGGGGCACCGGGGAGCTGTTTTTT. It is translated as CASTPGGTGELFF.

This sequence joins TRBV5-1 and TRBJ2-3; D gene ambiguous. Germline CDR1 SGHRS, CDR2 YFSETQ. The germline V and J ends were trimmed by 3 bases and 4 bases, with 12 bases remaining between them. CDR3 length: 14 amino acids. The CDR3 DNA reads TGCGCCAGCAGCTCTCAGCCGAGCGCAGATACGCAGTATTTT. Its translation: CASSSQPSADTQYF.

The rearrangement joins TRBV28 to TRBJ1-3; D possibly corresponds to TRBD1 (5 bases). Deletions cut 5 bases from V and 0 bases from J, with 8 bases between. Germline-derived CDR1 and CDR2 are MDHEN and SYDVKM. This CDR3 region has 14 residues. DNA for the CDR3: TGTGCCAGCAGTGACAGAGGCTCTGGAAACACCATATATTTT. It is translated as CASSDRGSGNTIYF.

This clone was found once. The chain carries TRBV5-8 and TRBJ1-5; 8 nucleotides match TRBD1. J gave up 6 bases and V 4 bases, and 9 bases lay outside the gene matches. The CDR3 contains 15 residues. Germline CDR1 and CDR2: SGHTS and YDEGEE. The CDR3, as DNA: TGTGCCAGCAGCAATGGACAGGGCGGATCTCAGCCCCAGCATTTT. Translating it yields CASSNGQGGSQPQHF.

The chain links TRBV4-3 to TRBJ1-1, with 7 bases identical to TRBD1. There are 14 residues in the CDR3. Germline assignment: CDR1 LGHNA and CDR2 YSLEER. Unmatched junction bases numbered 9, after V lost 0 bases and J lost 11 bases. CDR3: CASSQDRKTGRAFF. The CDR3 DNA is TGCGCCAGCAGCCAAGATCGGAAGACAGGGAGGGCTTTCTTT.

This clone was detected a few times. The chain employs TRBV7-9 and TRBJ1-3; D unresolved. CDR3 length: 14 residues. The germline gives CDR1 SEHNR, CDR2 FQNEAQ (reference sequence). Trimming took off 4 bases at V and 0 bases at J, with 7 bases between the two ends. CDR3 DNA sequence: TGTGCCAGCAGCTCGGACTCCTCTGGAAACACCATATATTTT. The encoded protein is CASSSDSSGNTIYF. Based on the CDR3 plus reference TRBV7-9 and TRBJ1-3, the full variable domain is DTGVSQNPRHKITKRGQNVTFRCDPISEHNRLYWYRQTLGQGPEFLTYFQNEAQLEKSRLLSDRFSAERPKGSFSTLEIQRTEQGDSAMYLCASSSDSSGNTIYFGEGSWLTVV.

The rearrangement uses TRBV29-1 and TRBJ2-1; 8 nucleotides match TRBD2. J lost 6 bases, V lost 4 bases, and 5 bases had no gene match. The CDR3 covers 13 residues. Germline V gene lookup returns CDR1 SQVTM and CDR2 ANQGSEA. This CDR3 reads CSVGILAVNEQFF. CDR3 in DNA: TGCAGCGTTGGAATACTAGCGGTCAATGAGCAGTTCTTC.

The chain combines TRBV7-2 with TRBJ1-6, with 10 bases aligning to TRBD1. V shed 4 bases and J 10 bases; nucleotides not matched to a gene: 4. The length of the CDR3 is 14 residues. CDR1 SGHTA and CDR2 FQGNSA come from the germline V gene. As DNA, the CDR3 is TGTGCCAGCAGCTACCGGGACAGGGGATCACCCCTCCACTTT. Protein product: CASSYRDRGSPLHF.

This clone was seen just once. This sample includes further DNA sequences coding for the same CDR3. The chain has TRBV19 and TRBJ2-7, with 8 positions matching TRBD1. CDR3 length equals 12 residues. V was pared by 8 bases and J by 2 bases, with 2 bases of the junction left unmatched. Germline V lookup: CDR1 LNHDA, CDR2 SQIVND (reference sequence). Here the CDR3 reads CASSQGAYEQYF. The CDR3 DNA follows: TGTGCCAGTTCACAGGGGGCCTACGAGCAGTACTTC.

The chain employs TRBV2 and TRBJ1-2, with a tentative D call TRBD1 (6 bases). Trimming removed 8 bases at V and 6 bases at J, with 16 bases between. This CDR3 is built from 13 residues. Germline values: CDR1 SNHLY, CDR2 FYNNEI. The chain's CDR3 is CASFVHGGHGYTF. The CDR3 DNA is TGTGCCAGCTTTGTTCACGGGGGGCATGGCTACACCTTC.

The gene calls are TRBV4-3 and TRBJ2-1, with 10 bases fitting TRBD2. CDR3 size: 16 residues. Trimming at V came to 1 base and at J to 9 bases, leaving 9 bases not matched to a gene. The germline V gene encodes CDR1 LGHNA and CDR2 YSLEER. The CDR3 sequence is CASSQALTSGKREQFF. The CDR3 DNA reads TGCGCCAGCAGCCAAGCCCTTACTAGCGGGAAGCGTGAGCAGTTCTTC.

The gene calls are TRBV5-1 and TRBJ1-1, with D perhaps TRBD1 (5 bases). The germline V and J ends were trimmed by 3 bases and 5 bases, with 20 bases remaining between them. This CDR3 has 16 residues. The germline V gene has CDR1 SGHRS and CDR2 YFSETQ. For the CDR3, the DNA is TGCGCCAGCAGCTCACTACCAAAGGGGAATCGGACTGAAGCTTTCTTT. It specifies CASSSLPKGNRTEAFF.

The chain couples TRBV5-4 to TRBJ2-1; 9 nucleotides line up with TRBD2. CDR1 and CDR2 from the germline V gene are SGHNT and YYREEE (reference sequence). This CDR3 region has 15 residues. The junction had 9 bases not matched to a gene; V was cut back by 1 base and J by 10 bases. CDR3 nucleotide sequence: TGTGCCAGCAGCTTGAGGACTAGCGCGCCGGGAGAGCAGTTCTTC. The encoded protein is CASSLRTSAPGEQFF.

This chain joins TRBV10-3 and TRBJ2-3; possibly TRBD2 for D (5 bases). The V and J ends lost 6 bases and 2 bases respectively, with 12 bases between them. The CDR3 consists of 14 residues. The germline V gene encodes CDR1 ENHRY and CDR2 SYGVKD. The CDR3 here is CAIRAGILTDTQYF. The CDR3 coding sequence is TGTGCCATCAGAGCCGGGATCCTCACAGATACGCAGTATTTT.

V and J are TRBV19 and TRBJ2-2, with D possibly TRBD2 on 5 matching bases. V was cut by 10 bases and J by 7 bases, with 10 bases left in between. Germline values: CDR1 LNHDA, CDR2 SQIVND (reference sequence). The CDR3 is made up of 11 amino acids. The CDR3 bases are TGTGCCACCCCCGGGGACGGGGAGCTGTTTTTT. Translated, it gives CATPGDGELFF.

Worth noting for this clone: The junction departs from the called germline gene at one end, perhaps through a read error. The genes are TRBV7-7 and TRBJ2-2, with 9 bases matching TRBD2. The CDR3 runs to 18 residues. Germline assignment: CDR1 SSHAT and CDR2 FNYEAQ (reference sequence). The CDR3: CASSLLSSSGRSGGELFF. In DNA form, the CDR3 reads TGTGCTAGCAGCTTATTATCGTCCAGCGGGAGGTCGGGCGGGGAGCTGTTTTTT. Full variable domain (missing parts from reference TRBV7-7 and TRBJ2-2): GAGVSQSPRYKVTKRGQDVTLRCDPISSHATLYWYQQALGQGPEFLTYFNYEAQPDKSGLPSDRFSAERPEGSISTLTIQRTEQRDSAMYRCASSLLSSSGRSGGELFFGEGSRLTVL.

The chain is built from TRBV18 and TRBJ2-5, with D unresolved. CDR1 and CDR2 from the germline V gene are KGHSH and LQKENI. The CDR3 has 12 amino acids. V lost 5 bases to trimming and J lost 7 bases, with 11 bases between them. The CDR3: CASSERLGTQYF. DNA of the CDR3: TGTGCCAGCTCAGAGCGCCTTGGGACCCAGTACTTC.

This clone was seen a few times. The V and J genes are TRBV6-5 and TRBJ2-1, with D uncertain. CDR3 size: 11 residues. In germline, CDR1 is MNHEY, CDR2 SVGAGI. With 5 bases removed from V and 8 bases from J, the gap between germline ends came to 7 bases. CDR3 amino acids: CASSNTHEQFF. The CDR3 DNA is TGTGCCAGCAGTAATACACATGAGCAGTTCTTC.

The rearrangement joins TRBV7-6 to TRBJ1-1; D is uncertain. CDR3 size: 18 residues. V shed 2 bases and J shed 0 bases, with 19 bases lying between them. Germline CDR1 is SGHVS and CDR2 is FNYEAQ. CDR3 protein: CASSLLSGSANMNTEAFF. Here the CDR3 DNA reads TGTGCCAGCAGCTTACTATCGGGTTCGGCAAACATGAACACTGAAGCTTTCTTT. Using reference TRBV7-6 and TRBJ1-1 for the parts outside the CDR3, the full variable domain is GAGVSQSPRYKVTKRGQDVALRCDPISGHVSLYWYRQALGQGPEFLTYFNYEAQQDKSGLPNDRFSAERPEGSISTLTIQRTEQRDSAMYRCASSLLSGSANMNTEAFFGQGTRLTVV.

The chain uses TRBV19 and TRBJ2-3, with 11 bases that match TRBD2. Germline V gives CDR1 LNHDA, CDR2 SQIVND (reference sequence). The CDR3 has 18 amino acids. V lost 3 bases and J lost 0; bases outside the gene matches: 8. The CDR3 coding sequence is TGTGCCAGTAGTATGTTGGGACTAGCGGAGGGAAGCACAGATACGCAGTATTTT. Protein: CASSMLGLAEGSTDTQYF. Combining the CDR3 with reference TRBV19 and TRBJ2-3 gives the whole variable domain DGGITQSPKYLFRKEGQNVTLSCEQNLNHDAMYWYRQDPGQGLRLIYYSQIVNDFQKGDIAEGYSVSREKKESFPLTVTSAQKNPTAFYLCASSMLGLAEGSTDTQYFGPGTRLTVL.

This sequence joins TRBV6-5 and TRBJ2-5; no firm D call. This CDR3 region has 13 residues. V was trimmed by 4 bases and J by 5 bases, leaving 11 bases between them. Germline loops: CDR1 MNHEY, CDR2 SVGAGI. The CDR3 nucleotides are TGTGCCAGCAGTTGGGCCTCTGGGGAGACCCAGTACTTC. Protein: CASSWASGETQYF.

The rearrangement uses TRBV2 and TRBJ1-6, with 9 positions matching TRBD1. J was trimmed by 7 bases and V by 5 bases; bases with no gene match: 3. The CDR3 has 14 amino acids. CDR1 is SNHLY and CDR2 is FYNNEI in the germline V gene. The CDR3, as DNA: TGTGCCAGCAGTTTTGGACAGGGGAATTCACCCCTCCACTTT. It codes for CASSFGQGNSPLHF.

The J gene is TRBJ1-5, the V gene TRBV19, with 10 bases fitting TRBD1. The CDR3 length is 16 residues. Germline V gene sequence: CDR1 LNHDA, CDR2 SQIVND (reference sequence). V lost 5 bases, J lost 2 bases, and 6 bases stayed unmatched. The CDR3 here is CASSPRDRGGNQPQHF. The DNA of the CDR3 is TGTGCCAGTAGTCCGAGGGACAGGGGTGGCAATCAGCCCCAGCATTTT.

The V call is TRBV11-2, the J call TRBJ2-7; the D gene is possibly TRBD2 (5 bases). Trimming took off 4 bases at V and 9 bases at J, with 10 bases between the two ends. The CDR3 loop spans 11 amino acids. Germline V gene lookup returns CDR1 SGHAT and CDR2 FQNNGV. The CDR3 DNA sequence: TGTGCCAGCAGCTATCCCGCGGGGCAGTACTTC. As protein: CASSYPAGQYF.

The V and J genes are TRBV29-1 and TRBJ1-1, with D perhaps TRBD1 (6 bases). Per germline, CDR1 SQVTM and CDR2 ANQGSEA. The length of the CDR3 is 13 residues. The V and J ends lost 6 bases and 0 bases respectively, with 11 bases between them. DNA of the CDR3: TGCAGCGTATGGGACAACATGAACACTGAAGCTTTCTTT. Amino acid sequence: CSVWDNMNTEAFF.

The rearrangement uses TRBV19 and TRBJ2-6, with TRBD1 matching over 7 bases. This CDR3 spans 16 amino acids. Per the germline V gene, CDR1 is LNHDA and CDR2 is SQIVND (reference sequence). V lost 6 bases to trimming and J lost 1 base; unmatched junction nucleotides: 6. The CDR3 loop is CASSRQGRSGANVLTF. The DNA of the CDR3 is TGTGCCAGTAGCCGACAGGGTAGGTCTGGGGCCAACGTCCTGACTTTC.

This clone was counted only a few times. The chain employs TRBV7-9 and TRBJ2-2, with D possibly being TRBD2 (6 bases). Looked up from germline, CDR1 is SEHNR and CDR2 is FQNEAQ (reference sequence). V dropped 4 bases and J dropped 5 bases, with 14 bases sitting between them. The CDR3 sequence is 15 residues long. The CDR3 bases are TGTGCCAGCAGCTCGGGACTCCTCTCAACCGGGGAGCTGTTTTTT. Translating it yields CASSSGLLSTGELFF. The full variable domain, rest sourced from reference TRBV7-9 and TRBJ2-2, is DTGVSQNPRHKITKRGQNVTFRCDPISEHNRLYWYRQTLGQGPEFLTYFQNEAQLEKSRLLSDRFSAERPKGSFSTLEIQRTEQGDSAMYLCASSSGLLSTGELFFGEGSRLTVL.

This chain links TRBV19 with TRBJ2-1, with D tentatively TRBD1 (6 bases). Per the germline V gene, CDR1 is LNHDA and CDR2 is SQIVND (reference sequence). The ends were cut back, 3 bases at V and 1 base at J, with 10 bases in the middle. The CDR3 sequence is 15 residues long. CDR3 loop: CASSMGARSYNEQFF. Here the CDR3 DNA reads TGTGCCAGTAGTATGGGGGCCAGGTCCTACAATGAGCAGTTCTTC.

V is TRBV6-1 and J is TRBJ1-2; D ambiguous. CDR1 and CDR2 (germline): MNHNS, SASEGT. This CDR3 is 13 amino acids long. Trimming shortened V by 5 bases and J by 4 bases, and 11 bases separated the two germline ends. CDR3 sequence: CASSPNSAYGYTF. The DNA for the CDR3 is TGTGCCAGCAGTCCTAATTCCGCCTATGGCTACACCTTC.

The CDR3: CASSLGAAWSTEAFF. CDR3 in DNA: TGTGCCAGCAGCTTGGGAGCGGCCTGGAGCACTGAAGCTTTCTTT. The chain combines TRBV5-6 with TRBJ1-1; D not resolved. Trimming took off 0 bases at V and 4 bases at J, with 13 bases between the two ends. CDR3 length equals 15 residues. CDR1 is SGHDT, CDR2 YYEEEE, per germline.

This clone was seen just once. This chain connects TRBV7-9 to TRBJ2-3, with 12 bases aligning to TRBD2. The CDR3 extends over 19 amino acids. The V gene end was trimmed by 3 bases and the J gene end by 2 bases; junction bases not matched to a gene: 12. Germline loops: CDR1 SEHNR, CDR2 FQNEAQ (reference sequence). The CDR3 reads CASSFLAGGPPPPTDTQYF. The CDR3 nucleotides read TGTGCCAGCAGCTTTCTAGCGGGGGGGCCCCCACCCCCCACAGATACGCAGTATTTT.